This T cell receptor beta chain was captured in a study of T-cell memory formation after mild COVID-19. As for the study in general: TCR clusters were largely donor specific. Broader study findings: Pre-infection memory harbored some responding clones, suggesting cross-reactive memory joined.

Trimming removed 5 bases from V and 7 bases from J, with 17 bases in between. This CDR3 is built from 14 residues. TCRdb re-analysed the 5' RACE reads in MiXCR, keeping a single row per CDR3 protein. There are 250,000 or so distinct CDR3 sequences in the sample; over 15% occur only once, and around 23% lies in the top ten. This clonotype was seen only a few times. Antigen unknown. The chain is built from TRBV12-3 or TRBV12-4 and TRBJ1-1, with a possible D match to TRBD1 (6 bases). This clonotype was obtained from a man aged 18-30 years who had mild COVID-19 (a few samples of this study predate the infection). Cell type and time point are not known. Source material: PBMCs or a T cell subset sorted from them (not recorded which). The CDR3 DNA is TGTGCCAGCAGTCCCGAAGGGGGGAAGGGTGAAGCTTTCTTT. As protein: CASSPEGGKGEAFF.